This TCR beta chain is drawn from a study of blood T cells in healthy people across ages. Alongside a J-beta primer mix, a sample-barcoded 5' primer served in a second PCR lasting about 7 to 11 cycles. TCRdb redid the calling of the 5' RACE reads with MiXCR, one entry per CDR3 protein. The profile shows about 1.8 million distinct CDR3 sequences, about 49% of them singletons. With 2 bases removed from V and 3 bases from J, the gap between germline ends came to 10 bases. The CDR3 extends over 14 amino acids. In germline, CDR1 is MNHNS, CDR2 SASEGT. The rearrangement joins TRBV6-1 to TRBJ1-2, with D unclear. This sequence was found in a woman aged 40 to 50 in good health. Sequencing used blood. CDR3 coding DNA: TGTGCCAGCAGTGAAAGAAGGACTGACTATGGCTACACCTTC. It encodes CASSERRTDYGYTF.